Listed below are T cell receptor beta chains from one sample, sequenced in a study of blood T cell repertoires in COVID-19. Repertoires were generated with immunoSEQ multiplex PCR, while TCRdb's copy carries only in-frame clones and drops some. The sample has approximately 90,000 clones, 87% seen once. The material sequenced was peripheral blood. The receptors were gathered from an elderly woman with acute or convalescent COVID-19. The CDR3 runs from the conserved cysteine through the conserved F or W. D genes are given only for firm matches. Only part of the rows carry a size: once, few, many, or a class if the clone is expanded.

>TRBJ2-3|few|TRBV2|NA
TGTGCCAGCAGTGAACGCACAACAGGGTCAGATACGCAGTATTTT
CASSERTTGSDTQYF
>TRBJ2-7|NA|TRBV6-1|NA
TGTGCCAGCAGCAACAGAGACGAGCAGTACTTC
CASSNRDEQYF
>TRBJ2-1|NA|TRBV6-2/TRBV6-3|TRBD1
TGTGCCAGCAGTTACTCGAAGGACAGGGTTTACAATGAGCAGTTCTTC
CASSYSKDRVYNEQFF
>TRBJ1-2|NA|TRBV9|NA
TGTGCCAGCAGCTCCCCCCCGGGGCGCGGGGAATATGGCTACACCTTC
CASSSPPGRGEYGYTF
>TRBJ2-3|NA|TRBV4-1|NA
TGCGCCAGCAGCCAAGATAGAGACGAGCGCGATACGCAGTATTTT
CASSQDRDERDTQYF
>TRBJ1-5|NA|TRBV6-2/TRBV6-3|NA
TGTGCCAGCAGTTACTCGGGAGGGGCAAGCCAGCCCCAGCATTTT
CASSYSGGASQPQHF
>TRBJ1-2|NA|TRBV19|NA
TGTGCCAGTCACACCCGAGGGAATGGCTACACCTTC
CASHTRGNGYTF
>TRBJ1-4|NA|TRBV30|TRBD1
TGTGCCTGGAGCTACCCTGACAGGGCTAATGAAAAACTGTTTTTT
CAWSYPDRANEKLFF
>TRBJ2-3|NA|TRBV7-2|TRBD2
TGTGCCAGCAGCTCCCGGGGTAGCGGGAGGGGCACAGATACGCAGTATTTT
CASSSRGSGRGTDTQYF
>TRBJ1-1|NA|TRBV12-3/TRBV12-4|NA
TGTGCCAGCAGTTTAGGGGACTTAGGAGCTTTCTTT
CASSLGDLGAFF
>TRBJ1-5|NA|TRBV18|NA
TGTGCCAGCTCACCTGAGGTCAATCAGCCCCAGCATTTT
CASSPEVNQPQHF
>TRBJ1-6|NA|TRBV5-1|TRBD1
TGCGCCAGCAGCGATACCGGGACAGATAATTCACCCCTCCACTTT
CASSDTGTDNSPLHF
>TRBJ1-2|NA|TRBV10-3|TRBD1
TGTGCCATCAGTGCGACAGGGAACTATGGCTACACCTTC
CAISATGNYGYTF